This is a list of T cell receptor beta chains from one sample in a study of blood T cells in healthy people across ages. TCRdb itself ran the 5' RACE reads through MiXCR, one entry per CDR3 protein. This table holds about 680,000 distinct CDR3 sequences, around half found once. Specimen: blood. The origin of the receptors is an older woman in good health. Both conserved end residues are part of each CDR3. The D gene is left open where the match is weak. A row's size may be missing; if present it is once, few, many or a size class.

clone_size | d_call | j_call | v_call | cdr3_length | cdr3_nt | cdr3_aa
- | TRBD2 | TRBJ2-5 | TRBV7-2 | 17 | TGTGCCAGCAGCCCAAGACTAGCGGGGCAAGCCTACAATGAGCAGTACTTC | CASSPRLAGQAYNEQYF
many | - | TRBJ2-1 | TRBV28 | 18 | TGTGCCAGCAGTTTTAGGGGGGAGGGATTTTTATCCTACAATGAGCAGTTCTTC | CASSFRGEGFLSYNEQFF
- | - | TRBJ2-5 | TRBV28 | 15 | TGTGCCAGCAGTGCCCCTCGGGGAAGACAAGAGACCCAGTACTTC | CASSAPRGRQETQYF
- | - | TRBJ2-1 | TRBV20-1 | 14 | TGCAGTGCTAGTTCGGGGTCGTCAATAGATGAGCAGTTCTTC | CSASSGSSIDEQFF
few | - | TRBJ2-7 | TRBV5-1 | 14 | TGCGCCAGCAGCTTACAGGGCTTGGGTTACGAGCAGTACTTC | CASSLQGLGYEQYF
- | TRBD2 | TRBJ2-7 | TRBV20-1 | 16 | TGCAGTGCTAGAGATCCTAGCGGGAGGGCCTTAAACGAGCAGTACTTC | CSARDPSGRALNEQYF
- | - | TRBJ2-1 | TRBV5-1 | 14 | TGCGCCAGCAGCTTGGAGGCAGGATACAATGAGCAGTTCTTC | CASSLEAGYNEQFF
- | - | TRBJ2-1 | TRBV29-1 | 14 | TGCAGCGTTGGTCGGGACACCAGCACCGGGGAGCAGTTCTTC | CSVGRDTSTGEQFF
few | - | TRBJ2-3 | TRBV6-6 | 15 | TGTGCCAGCAGTTCCCCCCCCAAGGATTCAGATACGCAGTATTTT | CASSSPPKDSDTQYF
few | TRBD2 | TRBJ2-5 | TRBV18 | 15 | TGTGCCAGCTCACAAGGACTAGCGGATCAAGAGACCCAGTACTTC | CASSQGLADQETQYF
many | - | TRBJ1-2 | TRBV20-1 | 8 | TGCAGTGCTACAGGCTACACCTTC | CSATGYTF
- | TRBD2 | TRBJ2-7 | TRBV7-8 | 14 | TGTGCCAGCAGCATCGGCCTAGCGGGCTACGAGCAGTACTTC | CASSIGLAGYEQYF
- | TRBD2 | TRBJ2-3 | TRBV20-1 | 16 | TGCAGTGCTAGAGATCGACTAGCGGGAGGGGTAGATACGCAGTATTTT | CSARDRLAGGVDTQYF
- | TRBD1 | TRBJ2-1 | TRBV29-1 | 15 | TGCAGCGCCGATTCCCCGGGACAGGGGTACAATGAGCAGTTCTTC | CSADSPGQGYNEQFF
- | TRBD2 | TRBJ2-5 | TRBV9 | 17 | TGTGCCAGCAGCGCTAGAGGGCTAGCGGGGTCGATGGAGACCCAGTACTTC | CASSARGLAGSMETQYF
- | - | TRBJ2-1 | TRBV7-8 | 13 | TGTGCCAGCAGCGTAAAGGGTCAGGGTGAGCAGTTCTTC | CASSVKGQGEQFF
- | - | TRBJ2-2 | TRBV4-3 | 16 | TGCGCCAGCAGCTCAAGATCCCGGGGCAACACCGGGGAGCTGTTTTTT | CASSSRSRGNTGELFF
- | TRBD1 | TRBJ2-1 | TRBV9 | 13 | TGTGCCAGCAGCGGGGACAGGGGGGTTGAGCAGTTCTTC | CASSGDRGVEQFF
- | - | TRBJ1-2 | TRBV15 | 13 | TGTGCCACCAGCAGAGCTACAGGGTTCGGCTACACCTTC | CATSRATGFGYTF
- | TRBD1 | TRBJ1-2 | TRBV6-5 | 15 | TGTGCCGGCAGTGCGTCCGGACAGGGGGGCTATGGCTACACCTTC | CAGSASGQGGYGYTF
- | TRBD2 | TRBJ2-1 | TRBV5-1 | 15 | TGCGCCGGCAGCCTGGGCGGGAGAGAAAACAATGAGCAGTTCTTC | CAGSLGGRENNEQFF
- | - | TRBJ2-3 | TRBV20-1 | 13 | TGCAGTGCGAAGAGCACCCCCTTGGATACGCAGTATTTT | CSAKSTPLDTQYF
- | TRBD1 | TRBJ2-7 | TRBV6-2/TRBV6-3 | 16 | TGTGCCAGCAGTACGACTCGGGACAGGGGGTCCTACGAGCAGTACTTC | CASSTTRDRGSYEQYF
once | TRBD2 | TRBJ2-1 | TRBV6-2/TRBV6-3 | 15 | TGTGCCAGCAGTTACGCTGGACTAGCGGGAGGAGCCCAGTTCTTC | CASSYAGLAGGAQFF
- | - | TRBJ2-3 | TRBV4-1 | 17 | TGCGCCAGCAGCCAAGAATTGGAGGGAGGCCGCGCAGATACGCAGTATTTT | CASSQELEGGRADTQYF
- | - | TRBJ1-2 | TRBV28 | 16 | TGTGCCAGCAGTTTATCCGGGGGACCGACTAACTATGGCTACACCTTC | CASSLSGGPTNYGYTF
few | TRBD2 | TRBJ2-1 | TRBV6-5 | 15 | TGTGCCAGCAGCCTTACTAGCGGGAGGTACAATGAGCAGTTCTTC | CASSLTSGRYNEQFF
- | - | TRBJ2-7 | TRBV7-2 | 13 | TGTGCCAGCAGCCCCGACGCCTCCTACGAGCAGTACTTC | CASSPDASYEQYF
- | TRBD2 | TRBJ2-7 | TRBV7-9 | 14 | TGTGCCAGCAGCCGGACTAGCGGGAAGGAGGCCCAGTACTTC | CASSRTSGKEAQYF
- | - | TRBJ2-3 | TRBV7-2 | 16 | TGTGCCAGCAGCAGAGGCCGTAGGGGGTGGGCTTCTACGCAGTATTTT | CASSRGRRGWASTQYF
few | TRBD2 | TRBJ2-5 | TRBV7-2 | 14 | TGTGCCAGCAGCTTATTTACTAGCGGGGAGACCCAGTACTTC | CASSLFTSGETQYF
- | - | TRBJ2-7 | TRBV29-1 | 11 | TGCAGCGCCGAGAGGGATTACGAGCAGTACTTC | CSAERDYEQYF
- | - | TRBJ2-1 | TRBV11-2 | 15 | TGTGCCAGCAGCGGCCGGGTCCCCGGCTACAATGAGCAGTTCTTC | CASSGRVPGYNEQFF
- | - | TRBJ1-4 | TRBV20-1 | 17 | TGCAGTGCTAGAAGCGTATCGGGGGGCGCGCTGGAGGAAAAACTGTTTTTT | CSARSVSGGALEEKLFF
few | - | TRBJ2-1 | TRBV20-1 | 15 | TGCAGTGCTAGACAGGGTCGGAGGTCCTACAATGAGCAGTTCTTC | CSARQGRRSYNEQFF
- | - | TRBJ2-3 | TRBV6-2/TRBV6-3 | 14 | TGTGCCAGCAGTCCATCGGCCTCCACGGATACGCAGTATTTT | CASSPSASTDTQYF
- | - | TRBJ2-4 | TRBV7-2 | 13 | TGTACCAGCAGATTCACAGGGGGGGGCATTCAGTACTTC | CTSRFTGGGIQYF
once | TRBD1 | TRBJ2-1 | TRBV24-1 | 15 | TGTGCCACCAGTGGCCGTCAGGGGGCCCACAATGAGCAGTTCTTC | CATSGRQGAHNEQFF
- | - | TRBJ2-1 | TRBV3-1 | 14 | TGTGCCAGCAGCCCGCGAACTGTGGGGGTAACGCAGTTCTTC | CASSPRTVGVTQFF